Sequencing of this T cell receptor beta chain was carried out in a study of shared clonotypes between healthy human individuals. Profiling relied on immunoSEQ multiplex PCR, and the TCRdb table lists in-frame clones only, not all of them. The sample contains 180,000 or so clones, roughly 91% of which appear only once. This clone was seen a handful of times. CDR3 length: 15 amino acids. Germline V lookup: CDR1 SGHRS, CDR2 YFSETQ. V trimming: 4 bases; J trimming: 6 bases; junction bases outside the gene matches: 11. The chain employs TRBV5-1 and TRBJ2-7; 9 nucleotides align to TRBD2. This receptor was identified in a woman younger than 45 in good health. What was sequenced was naive CD4+ T cells sorted from blood. Sample subset: CD45RA+ positively selected. CDR3 sequence (DNA): TGCGCCAGCAGCATCCTCGGGGCTAGCGGGACCGAGCAGTACTTC. Translation gives CASSILGASGTEQYF.